Listed here is a single T cell receptor beta chain. The antigen is not known. Measured with immunoSEQ multiplex PCR; TCRdb has only the in-frame clones, and not every one. The data contain some 1.5 million clones, roughly 95% of them singletons. The source of the sample is a study of shared clonotypes between healthy human individuals. Study observations and caveats: In several donors, around 4.8% of naive CD4 clonotypes appeared in common. Researchers found naive subsets generally carried larger estimated richness than memory subsets.

CD4+ cells underwent separation, giving CD45RA+ naive and CD45RA-negative memory subsets. The CDR3 has 16 residues. Looked up from germline, CDR1 is WNHNN and CDR2 is SYGVQD (reference sequence). V lost 3 bases and J lost 2; bases outside the gene matches: 7. This sequence joins TRBV10-1 and TRBJ2-3; 8 bases match TRBD1. The source material was naive CD4+ T cells sorted from blood. Subset noted: CD45RA+ positively selected. This clonotype was obtained from a man aged 25-45 years in good health. CDR3 nucleotides: TGCGCCAGCAGTGATCCCCGGGACAGGATCACAGATACGCAGTATTTT. Its translation: CASSDPRDRITDTQYF.